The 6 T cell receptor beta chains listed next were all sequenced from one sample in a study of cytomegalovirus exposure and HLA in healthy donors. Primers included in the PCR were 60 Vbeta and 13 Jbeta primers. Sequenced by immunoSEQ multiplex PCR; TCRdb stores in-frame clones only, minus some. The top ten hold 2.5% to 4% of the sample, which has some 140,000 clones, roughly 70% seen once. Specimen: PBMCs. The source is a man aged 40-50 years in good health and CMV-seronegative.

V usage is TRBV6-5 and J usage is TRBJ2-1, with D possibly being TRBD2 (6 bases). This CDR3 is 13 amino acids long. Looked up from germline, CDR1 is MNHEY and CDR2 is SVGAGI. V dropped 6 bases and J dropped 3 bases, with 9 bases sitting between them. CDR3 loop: CASRGGNYNEQFF. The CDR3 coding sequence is TGTGCCAGCAGGGGCGGGAACTACAATGAGCAGTTCTTC.

The CDR3 loop reads CASSLGQGAEEKLFF. Written as DNA, the CDR3 is TGCGCCAGCAGCTTAGGACAGGGGGCAGAAGAAAAACTGTTTTTT. The chain combines TRBV5-1 with TRBJ1-4, with 11 bases matching TRBD1. Unmatched junction bases numbered 5, after V lost 2 bases and J lost 8 bases. CDR3 length equals 15 residues. Germline V CDR1 and CDR2: SGHRS, YFSETQ.

The CDR3 here is CASSLSSGGAVYADTQYF. The DNA of the CDR3 is TGTGCCAGCAGTTTATCAAGCGGGGGGGCAGTTTACGCAGATACGCAGTATTTT. This chain joins TRBV27 and TRBJ2-3; 10 bases align to TRBD2. The CDR3 sequence is 18 residues long. In germline, CDR1 is MNHEY, CDR2 SMNVEV (reference sequence). V shed 0 bases and J 4 bases; nucleotides not matched to a gene: 10.

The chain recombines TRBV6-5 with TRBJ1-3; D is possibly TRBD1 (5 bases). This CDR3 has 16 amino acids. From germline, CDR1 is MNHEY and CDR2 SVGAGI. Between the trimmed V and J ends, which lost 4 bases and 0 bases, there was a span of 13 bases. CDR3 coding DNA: TGTGCCAGCAGTTTTGGGGGGGGAAGCTCTGGAAACACCATATATTTT. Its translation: CASSFGGGSSGNTIYF.

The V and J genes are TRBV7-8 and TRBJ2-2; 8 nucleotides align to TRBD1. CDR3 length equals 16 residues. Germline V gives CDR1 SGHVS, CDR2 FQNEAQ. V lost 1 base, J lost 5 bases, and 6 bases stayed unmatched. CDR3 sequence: CASSLGRTGWTGELFF. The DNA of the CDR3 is TGTGCCAGCAGCTTAGGAAGGACAGGGTGGACCGGGGAGCTGTTTTTT.

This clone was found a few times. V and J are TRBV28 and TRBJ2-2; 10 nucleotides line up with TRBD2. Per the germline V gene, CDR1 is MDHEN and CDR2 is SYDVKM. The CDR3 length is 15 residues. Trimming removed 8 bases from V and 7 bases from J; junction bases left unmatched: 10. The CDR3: CASGALAGAGGELFF. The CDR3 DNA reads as TGTGCCAGCGGGGCCCTAGCGGGAGCGGGCGGGGAGCTGTTTTTT.